This is a list of T cell receptor beta chains from one sample in a study of regulatory T cells in long-lasting Graves disease. TCRdb independently ran MiXCR on the multiplex PCR reads; one entry per CDR3 protein. The sample yields about 470,000 distinct CDR3 sequences, about 15% seen once. These data were also reused for a study on T cells in Graves' hyperthyroidism and ophthalmopathy.

The source material was peripheral blood mononuclear cells (PBMCs), sampled at new diagnosis, from a patient treated with antithyroid drugs. The receptor set was obtained from a woman younger than 45 with Graves disease. Each CDR3 is given with its conserved first and last residue. D genes are given only for firm matches. Only some rows state a clone size, as once, few, many or a class for expanded clones.

j_gene | v_gene | d_gene | abundance | CDR3aa | CDR3nt
TRBJ2-3 | TRBV4-1 | . | . | CASTQYREADTQYF | TGCGCCAGCACCCAATACAGGGAGGCAGATACGCAGTATTTT
TRBJ1-1 | TRBV12-3/TRBV12-4 | . | many | CASSPRRQNPEAFF | TGTGCCAGCAGTCCAAGGAGGCAAAACCCTGAAGCTTTCTTT
TRBJ1-5 | TRBV19 | . | few | CASSSGQISNQPQHF | TGTGCCAGTAGTAGTGGACAGATTAGCAATCAGCCCCAGCATTTT
TRBJ1-1 | TRBV7-9 | . | many | CASRETGTSRGMNTEAFF | TGTGCCAGCAGGGAAACCGGTACATCCAGGGGCATGAACACTGAAGCTTTCTTT
TRBJ2-3 | TRBV6-1 | TRBD1 | . | CASKREGAGTDTQYF | TGTGCCAGCAAAAGAGAGGGGGCCGGGACAGATACGCAGTATTTT
TRBJ2-7 | TRBV5-6 | TRBD2 | many | CASSLVLAGTYEQYF | TGTGCCAGCAGCTTGGTACTAGCGGGGACCTACGAGCAGTACTTC
TRBJ2-1 | TRBV24-1 | . | many | CATSDLTSNEQFF | TGTGCCACCAGTGATTTAACTTCGAATGAGCAGTTCTTC
TRBJ1-4 | TRBV18 | TRBD1 | . | CASSPLTGGRGTNEKLFF | TGTGCCAGCTCACCGCTGACAGGGGGCCGCGGTACTAATGAAAAACTGTTTTTT
TRBJ1-5 | TRBV20-1 | . | few | CSAILQDGIGQPQHF | TGCAGTGCTATTCTACAGGACGGGATTGGGCAGCCCCAGCATTTT
TRBJ1-5 | TRBV27 | . | . | CASSLRGRPAQHF | TGTGCCAGCAGCCTTAGGGGTCGACCTGCCCAGCATTTT
TRBJ1-2 | TRBV11-3 | . | . | CASTAVGGNYGDTF | TGCGCCAGCACCGCCGTGGGGGGGAACTATGGCGACACCTTC
TRBJ1-1 | TRBV12-3/TRBV12-4 | . | many | CASSGRENMNTEAFF | TGTGCCAGCAGTGGGAGGGAGAATATGAACACTGAAGCTTTCTTT
TRBJ2-3 | TRBV24-1 | . | . | CATSDFPPVDDTQYF | TGTGCCACCAGTGATTTCCCCCCAGTGGATGATACGCAGTATTTT
TRBJ2-5 | TRBV13 | . | many | CASSLGRVGQEETQYF | TGTGCCAGCAGCTTAGGCCGGGTGGGGCAAGAAGAGACCCAGTACTTC
TRBJ2-7 | TRBV20-1 | . | few | CSVYVRGYEQYF | TGCAGTGTCTACGTGCGGGGCTACGAGCAGTACTTC
TRBJ1-6 | TRBV6-2/TRBV6-3 | TRBD1 | many | CASRSTGESSPLHF | TGTGCCAGCAGATCAACAGGGGAAAGTTCACCCCTCCACTTT
TRBJ2-7 | TRBV24-1 | TRBD2 | . | CATRAGRSYEQYF | TGTGCCACCAGAGCGGGACGCTCCTACGAGCAGTACTTC
TRBJ1-1 | TRBV6-1 | TRBD1 | many | CASSRQGPNTEAFF | TGTGCCAGCAGTCGACAGGGACCGAACACTGAAGCTTTCTTT
TRBJ2-2 | TRBV4-1 | . | . | CASSRPGPGELFF | TGCGCCAGCAGCCGTCCAGGGCCCGGGGAGCTGTTTTTT
TRBJ2-7 | TRBV7-2 | . | many | CASSLAWGGGYEQYF | TGTGCCAGCAGCTTAGCGTGGGGAGGGGGTTACGAGCAGTACTTC
TRBJ2-7 | TRBV30 | TRBD2 | . | CAWSVRLAGVYNEQYF | TGTGCCTGGAGTGTAAGACTAGCGGGAGTCTACAATGAGCAGTACTTC
TRBJ1-6 | TRBV27 | . | many | CASSSVQGSSPLHF | TGTGCCAGCAGTTCTGTACAGGGAAGTTCACCCCTCCACTTT
TRBJ1-1 | TRBV2 | . | many | CATRGAGPNTEAFF | TGTGCCACCAGAGGGGCAGGCCCGAACACTGAAGCTTTCTTT
TRBJ2-1 | TRBV29-1 | . | few | CSAMGGNNEQFF | TGCAGCGCAATGGGGGGAAACAATGAGCAGTTCTTC
TRBJ2-3 | TRBV3-1 | . | many | CASSESLPLEVQYF | TGTGCCAGCAGCGAGTCCCTACCTCTAGAGGTGCAGTATTTT
TRBJ1-3 | TRBV30 | TRBD1 | many | CAFGQAGNTIYF | TGTGCCTTCGGACAGGCTGGAAACACCATATATTTT
TRBJ1-4 | TRBV2 | . | many | CASSESGEEKLFF | TGTGCCAGCAGTGAATCGGGGGAGGAAAAACTGTTTTTT
TRBJ2-5 | TRBV6-4 | . | . | CASSGAGFPGQETQYF | TGTGCCAGCAGTGGCGCCGGCTTTCCGGGCCAAGAGACCCAGTACTTC
TRBJ1-5 | TRBV30 | TRBD1 | many | CACAGQGIQPQHF | TGTGCTTGCGCGGGACAGGGTATTCAGCCCCAGCATTTT